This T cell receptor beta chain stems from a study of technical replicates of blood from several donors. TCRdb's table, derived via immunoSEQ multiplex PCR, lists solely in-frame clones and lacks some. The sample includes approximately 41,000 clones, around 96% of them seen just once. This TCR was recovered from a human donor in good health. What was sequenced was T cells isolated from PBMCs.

This chain's CDR3 is CASSQDKREIDEQYF. The CDR3, as DNA: TGCGCCAGCAGCCAAGACAAGCGGGAGATCGACGAGCAGTACTTC. The chain links TRBV4-3 to TRBJ2-7, with TRBD2 matching over 8 bases. This CDR3 is built from 15 residues. With 0 bases clipped from V and 5 bases from J, the junction kept 6 bases outside the gene matches. The V gene's germline CDR1 is LGHNA and CDR2 YSLEER.